This is a list of T cell receptor beta chains from one sample in a study of blood T cells in healthy people across ages. Using its own MiXCR run on the 5' RACE reads, TCRdb lists one record per CDR3 protein. The sample lists about a million distinct CDR3 sequences, roughly 52% occurring once. Material: blood. These receptor sequences come from a man aged 25-40 years in good health. CDR3s include the opening cysteine and the closing phenylalanine or tryptophan.

TRBJ1-2 TRBV6-6 CASSHGQAGYTF
TRBJ1-5 TRBV2 CASRAQGEQPQHF
TRBJ2-7 TRBV3-1 CASSQTPTGLSYEQYF
TRBJ1-2 TRBV21-1 CASSKKGQWGHGYTF
TRBJ2-5 TRBV4-2 CASSPRPSGALKQKQETQYF
TRBJ1-4 TRBV25-1 CASGATGSREKLFF
TRBJ2-3 TRBV29-1 CSVEVSGGHTDTQYF
TRBJ2-5 TRBV29-1 CSVEEGGWSQETQYF
TRBJ2-5 TRBV7-9 CASSLRLAGWETQYF
TRBJ1-5 TRBV4-2 CASSHRQAYQPQHF